This TCR beta chain emerged from a study of blood T cell repertoires in COVID-19 (TCRdb year 2020). Background for the entire study: Samples from collaborators originated in the United States, Italy and Spain and spanned both the acute and convalescent phases of COVID-19. The material from the prospective study consisted of cDNA or gDNA derived from T cells, B-cell-depleted T cells, or PBMCs. The dataset comprised deeply sampled blood TCRbeta repertoires from subjects exposed to, actively infected with, or recovered from COVID-19. A freely available public database, intended as a resource for researchers studying the immune response to SARS-CoV-2, is where the repertoires were released. Samples were obtained from the ongoing ImmuneRACE study (first 160 participants) and from over 1,000 subjects provided by 6 global collaborators. Nearly every sample came with metadata listing a de-identified subject ID, COVID-19 status, age in years and sex. HLA class I and class II types, where available, came from metadata supplied by the sample provider rather than from assay-based typing. The research as a whole found: Clinical and demographic metadata were provided uncurated, with the amount varying by source and participant.

Each collaborating institution followed its own protocols to collect whole blood in K2EDTA tubes. For TCRbeta analysis, collaborators shipped samples as frozen whole blood, isolated PBMCs, or DNA extracted from either of those sample types. About this clone itself: Its target antigen remains unknown. No quality values exist for individual bases; no much larger clone is one base distant.

TCRbeta CDR3 regions were amplified from genomic DNA by means of the immunoSEQ Assay, a bias-controlled multiplex PCR. As for the authors' bioinformatics: The number of nucleated cells in each sample was estimated from the amplification of reference gene primers within the assay. To quantify the absolute abundance of each unique TCRbeta CDR3 rearrangement, sequence reads were collapsed and filtered. For each sample, productive Simpson clonality was calculated as the square root of Simpson's diversity index over productive rearrangements. TCRdb's version of the immuneACCESS table is confined to in-frame rearrangements and falls short of the full clone set. An unresolved V gene accounts for under half of the shortfall where checked; the remainder is of unknown origin. V and J calls and clone size are as listed in that table; D and trimming were resolved from the DNA. For this sample the table gives around 50,000 clones, of which 75% to 90% were detected only once. Together, the top ten hold 1.4% of the sample.

Material: peripheral blood. This clonotype was obtained from a man between 60 and 70 years old with acute or convalescent COVID-19.

The CDR3 protein is CASSFGLVYNEQFF. The sequenced DNA: TGTGCCAGTAGTTTCGGACTAGTCTACAATGAGCAGTTCTTC. The rearrangement combines TRBV19 with TRBJ2-1, and 7 junction bases match TRBD2. V ends up 5 bases short and J 3 bases short, with an unmatched junction base count of 4. From its cysteine to its phenylalanine, the CDR3 spans 14 amino acids. Here the CDR3 DNA is all that survives: 42 bases in frame from base 1. The germline V gene (reference sequence) sets CDR1 to LNHDA and CDR2 to SQIVND.